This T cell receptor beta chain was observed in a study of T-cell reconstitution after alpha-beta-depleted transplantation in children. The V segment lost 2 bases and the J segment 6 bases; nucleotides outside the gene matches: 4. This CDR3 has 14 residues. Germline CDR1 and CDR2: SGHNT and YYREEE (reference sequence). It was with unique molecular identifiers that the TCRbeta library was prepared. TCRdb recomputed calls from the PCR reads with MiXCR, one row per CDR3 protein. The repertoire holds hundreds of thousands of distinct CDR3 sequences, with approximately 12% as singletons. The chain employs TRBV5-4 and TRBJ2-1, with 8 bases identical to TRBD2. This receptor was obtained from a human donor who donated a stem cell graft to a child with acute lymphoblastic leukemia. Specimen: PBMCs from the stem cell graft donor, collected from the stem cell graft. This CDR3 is CASSLGLAPNEQFF. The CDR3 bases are TGTGCCAGCAGCTTAGGACTAGCTCCCAATGAGCAGTTCTTC.